This is a list of T cell receptor beta chains from one sample in a study of shared clonotypes between healthy human individuals. The data were produced by immunoSEQ multiplex PCR, yet TCRdb's version contains in-frame clones alone and is incomplete. The sample yields over a million clones, about 75% seen once. Material for sequencing was memory CD4+ T cells sorted from blood. The receptors were sampled from a man between 18 and 29 years old in good health. Both conserved end residues are part of each CDR3. D genes are given only for firm matches. Size is stated for part of the rows, as once, few or many counts, or as a class when the clone is expanded.

CDR3 length,V gene,D gene,J gene,clone size,CDR3 DNA,CDR3 protein
14,TRBV10-3,.,TRBJ2-7,.,TGTGCCATCAGTGTTGGGGGAGCTCGACACGAGCAGTACTTC,CAISVGGARHEQYF
14,TRBV5-4,TRBD1,TRBJ1-1,.,TGTGCCAGCTTTGAAGGGGGCATGAACACTGAAGCTTTCTTT,CASFEGGMNTEAFF
15,TRBV19,.,TRBJ1-1,.,TGTGCCAGTAAGGTGATTGGGCAGGGGAACACTGAAGCTTTCTTT,CASKVIGQGNTEAFF
15,TRBV5-3,TRBD1,TRBJ1-5,.,TGTGCCAGAAGCCAACGGGACAGGGATTATCAGCCCCAGCATTTT,CARSQRDRDYQPQHF
14,TRBV27,.,TRBJ2-7,.,TGTGCCAGCAGTTTATTATGGGGCTCCTACGAGCAGTACTTC,CASSLLWGSYEQYF
11,TRBV6-5,.,TRBJ2-3,.,TGTGCCAGCAGGCGCACAGATACGCAGTATTTT,CASRRTDTQYF
19,TRBV7-9,TRBD1,TRBJ1-5,.,TGTGCCAGCAGCTTAGCTACAGGGGGGGTTCTCTTAGGCAATCAGCCCCAGCATTTT,CASSLATGGVLLGNQPQHF
16,TRBV6-1,TRBD1,TRBJ1-2,.,TGTGCCAGCAGTGCCTATCCAGGGGGCAATATTGGTGGCTACACCTTC,CASSAYPGGNIGGYTF
12,TRBV5-8,.,TRBJ2-7,.,TGTGCCAGCAGCTTGGGATGGGGCGCGCAGTACTTC,CASSLGWGAQYF
12,TRBV30,.,TRBJ2-7,.,TGTGCCTGGCGAGGGCACAGGTCCGAGCAGTACTTC,CAWRGHRSEQYF
15,TRBV28,.,TRBJ2-5,few,TGTGCCAGCAGTTTGGCCGTACCCGGGGGAGAGACCCAGTACTTC,CASSLAVPGGETQYF
15,TRBV18,.,TRBJ2-7,.,TGTGCCAGCTCACCCGGGGCAGGGGTTCTCTACGAGCAGTACTTC,CASSPGAGVLYEQYF
13,TRBV12-5,.,TRBJ1-1,.,TGTGCTAGTGGTTTGGAACCAAACACTGAAGCTTTCTTT,CASGLEPNTEAFF
17,TRBV11-2,TRBD2,TRBJ2-1,.,TGTGCCAGCAGCTTAGTGTTATCTAGCGGGTACTACAATGAGCAGTTCTTC,CASSLVLSSGYYNEQFF
9,TRBV7-9,.,TRBJ1-1,.,TGTGCCAGGATGGGGAAAGCTTTCTTT,CARMGKAFF
14,TRBV10-3,.,TRBJ2-7,few,TGTGCCATCAGTATGGATTACGGGACGTACGAGCAGTACTTC,CAISMDYGTYEQYF
13,TRBV18,.,TRBJ1-1,.,TGTGCCAGCTCACCAGCGGTAGACACTGAAGCTTTCTTT,CASSPAVDTEAFF
11,TRBV19,.,TRBJ1-4,few,TGTGCCAGTTACAGGGCTGAAAAACTGTTTTTT,CASYRAEKLFF
18,TRBV7-2,TRBD2,TRBJ2-7,many,TGTGCCAGCAGCCCCTTATTAGCGGGGGGCGGAAGCTCCTACGAGCAGTACTTC,CASSPLLAGGGSSYEQYF
14,TRBV19,.,TRBJ2-1,.,TGTGCCAGTAGTATAGGGCCCCACGGGGGTGAGCAGTTCTTC,CASSIGPHGGEQFF
17,TRBV28,.,TRBJ1-1,.,TGTGCCAGCAGTCCCCCAGGGGCCTGGGGAGTGAGCACTGAAGCTTTCTTT,CASSPPGAWGVSTEAFF
14,TRBV18,.,TRBJ1-2,.,TGTGCCAGCTCACCCCAGGGTCCGGGGTATGGCTACACCTTC,CASSPQGPGYGYTF
16,TRBV6-1,.,TRBJ2-4,.,TGTGCCAGCAGTGTTAGTAGCATTCAGGCCAAAAACATTCAGTACTTC,CASSVSSIQAKNIQYF
14,TRBV6-5,TRBD2,TRBJ2-3,.,TGTGCCAGCAAGGGGACTACAAACACAGATACGCAGTATTTT,CASKGTTNTDTQYF
14,TRBV4-1,.,TRBJ1-6,.,TGCGCCAGCAGCCAAGATGGCGTGAATTCACCCCTCCACTTT,CASSQDGVNSPLHF
15,TRBV5-1,.,TRBJ1-6,.,TGCGCCAGCAGCTTCGGGGGTTCTTATAATTCACCCCTCCACTTT,CASSFGGSYNSPLHF
13,TRBV7-2,.,TRBJ2-4,.,TGTGCCAGCAGGGACGGTGCAAAAAACATTCAGTACTTC,CASRDGAKNIQYF
17,TRBV7-8,TRBD1,TRBJ1-3,few,TGTGCCAGCAGCTCCGGGGGACAGGGGACCTCTGGAAACACCATATATTTT,CASSSGGQGTSGNTIYF
16,TRBV2,.,TRBJ1-6,once,TGTGCCAGCAGTGATATACAGGGCATAGTGGGATCACCCCTCCACTTT,CASSDIQGIVGSPLHF